This T cell receptor (beta chain) was sequenced in a study of beta chain features in type 1 diabetes. Findings of the study overall: TCRB CDR3s from Type 1 diabetes patients were moderately but significantly shorter in all four CD4+ subsets. PCR could preferentially amplify shorter templates, alike in patients and controls.

In the case of this clone: The target antigen is unknown.

All of the isolated RNA was reverse transcribed, so expressed TCRB transcripts were sequenced. Sequencing used immunoSEQ multiplex PCR; TCRdb keeps in-frame clones, though not all of them. The repertoire consists of hundreds of thousands of clones, with around 15% occurring once and the leading ten covering 6.7%. Germline V CDR1 and CDR2: MNHEY, SVGAGI. The CDR3 contains 13 residues. The V and J ends lost 10 bases and 3 bases respectively, with 15 bases between them. The single heparinised draw taken from each donor contained 90 to 150 mL of blood on average. Sequenced sample: central memory CD4+ T cells from blood. The chain employs TRBV6-5 and TRBJ1-1, with D unresolved. The sequence was collected from a man aged 30 to 39 in good health. The CDR3 loop reads CATSTSIDTEAFF. In nucleotides, the CDR3 is TGTGCCACCTCGACATCGATTGACACTGAAGCTTTCTTT.